This TCR beta chain stems from a study of T-cell memory formation after mild COVID-19. Notes on the study in general: Later expanders leaned CD4+, whereas day 15 to 85 contracting clones were balanced CD4/CD8.

TCRalpha and TCRbeta libraries used 5'RACE with constant-segment primers and UMIs. TCRdb processed the 5' RACE reads anew with MiXCR; each CDR3 protein has one entry. In the table there are fewer than 400,000 distinct CDR3 sequences, about 16% of which are singletons. The germline V gene encodes CDR1 SGHDT and CDR2 YYEEEE. The CDR3 contains 14 residues. On this clonotype itself: What it binds is not known. Being one base from a much bigger clone, this may be a read error.

This chain uses TRBV5-6 with TRBJ1-4; 9 positions match TRBD1. Source material: PBMCs or a T cell subset sorted from them (not recorded which). The receptor was derived from a man younger than 35 who had mild COVID-19 (a few samples of this study predate the infection). Cell type and time point are not known. DNA of the CDR3: TGTGCCAGCAGCCGAACAGGGGGCGATGAAAGACTGTTTTTT. Its protein product is CASSRTGGDERLFF.